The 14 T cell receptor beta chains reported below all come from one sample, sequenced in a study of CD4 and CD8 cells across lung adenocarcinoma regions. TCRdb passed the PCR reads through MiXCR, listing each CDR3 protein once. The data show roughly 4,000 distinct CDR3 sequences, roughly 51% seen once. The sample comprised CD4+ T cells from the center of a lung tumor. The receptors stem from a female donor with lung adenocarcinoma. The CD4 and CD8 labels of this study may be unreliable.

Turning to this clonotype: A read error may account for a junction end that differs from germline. The CDR3, as DNA: TGCGCCAGCAGTGAGGGACTAGCGCGAGGAGCGAAGTATTTC. Translating it yields CASSEGLARGAKYF. V is TRBV10-1 and J is TRBJ2-5, with TRBD2 matching over 9 bases. This CDR3 spans 14 amino acids. CDR1 and CDR2 from the germline V gene are WNHNN and SYGVQD (reference sequence).

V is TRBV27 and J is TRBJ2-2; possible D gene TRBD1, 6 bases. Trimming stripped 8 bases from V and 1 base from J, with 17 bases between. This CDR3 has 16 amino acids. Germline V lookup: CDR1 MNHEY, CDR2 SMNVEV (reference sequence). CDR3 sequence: CASRQERTMNTGELFF. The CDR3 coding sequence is TGTGCCAGCCGACAGGAGCGGACGATGAACACCGGGGAGCTGTTTTTT.

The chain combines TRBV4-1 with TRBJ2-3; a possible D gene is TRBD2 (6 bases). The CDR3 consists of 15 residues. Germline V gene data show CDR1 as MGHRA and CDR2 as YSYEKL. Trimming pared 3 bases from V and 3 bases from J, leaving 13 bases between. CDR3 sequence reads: CASSQMGGATDTQYF. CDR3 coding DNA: TGCGCCAGCAGCCAGATGGGGGGAGCGACAGATACGCAGTATTTT.

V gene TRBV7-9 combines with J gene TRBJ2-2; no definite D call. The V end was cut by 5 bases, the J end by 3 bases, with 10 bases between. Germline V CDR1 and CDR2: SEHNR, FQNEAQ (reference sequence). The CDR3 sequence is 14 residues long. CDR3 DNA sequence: TGTGCCAGCAGCATAGACTCCTACACCGGGGAGCTGTTTTTT. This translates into CASSIDSYTGELFF.

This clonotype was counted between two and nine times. The CDR3 loop reads CASSSPDRGDYEQYF. CDR3 DNA sequence: TGTGCCAGCAGTTCCCCCGACCGGGGCGACTACGAGCAGTACTTC. The V and J genes are TRBV6-5 and TRBJ2-1; D tentatively reads TRBD1 or TRBD2 (5 bases each). The better agreement between TRBJ2-7 and the DNA end casts doubt on the J call. The CDR3 contains 15 residues. CDR1 MNHEY and CDR2 SVGAGI come from the germline V gene.

The CDR3 DNA sequence: TGTGCCAGCAGTTACGGGGGTCGCCTGAACACTGAAGCTTTCTTT. It encodes CASSYGGRLNTEAFF. The J gene is TRBJ1-1, the V gene TRBV6-5; D may be TRBD1 (5 bases). Per the germline V gene, CDR1 is MNHEY and CDR2 is SVGAGI. The V end was cut by 2 bases, the J end by 0 bases, with 10 bases between. CDR3 length equals 15 residues.

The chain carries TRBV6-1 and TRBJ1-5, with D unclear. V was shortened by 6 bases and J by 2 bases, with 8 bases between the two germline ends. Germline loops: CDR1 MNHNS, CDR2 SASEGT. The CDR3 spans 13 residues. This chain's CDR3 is CASSPSGNQPQHF. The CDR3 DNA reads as TGTGCCAGCAGCCCCTCGGGCAATCAGCCCCAGCATTTT.

CDR3 sequence: CASSDYYLSSTDTQYF. The CDR3 nucleotides are TGTGCCAGCAGTGACTACTACCTTAGTAGCACAGATACGCAGTATTTT. The chain joins TRBV6-5 to TRBJ2-3, with a tentative D call TRBD2 (5 bases). Germline assignment: CDR1 MNHEY and CDR2 SVGAGI. V gave up 5 bases and J gave up 0 bases, with 15 bases separating them. CDR3 length: 16 amino acids.

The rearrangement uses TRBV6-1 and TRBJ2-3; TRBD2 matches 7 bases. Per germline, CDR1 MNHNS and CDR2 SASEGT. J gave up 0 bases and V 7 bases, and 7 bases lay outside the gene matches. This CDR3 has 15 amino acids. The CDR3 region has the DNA TGTGCCAGCACGCTAGCGGCCCTTAGCACAGATACGCAGTATTTT. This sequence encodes CASTLAALSTDTQYF.

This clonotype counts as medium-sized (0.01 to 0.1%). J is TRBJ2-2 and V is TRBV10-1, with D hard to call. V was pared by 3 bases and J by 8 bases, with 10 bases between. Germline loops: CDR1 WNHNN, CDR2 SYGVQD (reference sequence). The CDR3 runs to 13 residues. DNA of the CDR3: TGCGCCAGCAGTGATGGCACCCGAGGGGAGCTGTTTTTT. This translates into CASSDGTRGELFF.

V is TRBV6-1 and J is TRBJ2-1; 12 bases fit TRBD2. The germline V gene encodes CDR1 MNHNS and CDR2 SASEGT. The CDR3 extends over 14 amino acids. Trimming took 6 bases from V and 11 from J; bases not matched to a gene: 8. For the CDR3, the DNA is TGTGCCAGCAGCGCTAGCGGGAGGGCGCTTAAGCAGTTCTTC. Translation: CASSASGRALKQFF.

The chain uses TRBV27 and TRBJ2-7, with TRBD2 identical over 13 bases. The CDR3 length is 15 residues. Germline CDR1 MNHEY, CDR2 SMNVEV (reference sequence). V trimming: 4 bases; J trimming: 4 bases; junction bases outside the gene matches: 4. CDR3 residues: CASSSRTSGSYEQYF. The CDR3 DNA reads TGTGCCAGCAGTTCGCGGACTAGCGGGAGTTACGAGCAGTACTTC.

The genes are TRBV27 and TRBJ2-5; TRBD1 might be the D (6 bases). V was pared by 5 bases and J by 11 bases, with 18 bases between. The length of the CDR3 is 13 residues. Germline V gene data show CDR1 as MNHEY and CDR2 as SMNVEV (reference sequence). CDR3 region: CASSPRDKRAQYF. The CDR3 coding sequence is TGTGCCAGCAGTCCACGGGACAAGAGGGCTCAGTACTTC.

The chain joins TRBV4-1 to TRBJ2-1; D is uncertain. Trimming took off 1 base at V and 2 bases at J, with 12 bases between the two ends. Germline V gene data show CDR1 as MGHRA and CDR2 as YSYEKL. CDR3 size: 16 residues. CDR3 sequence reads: CASSQAALRAYNEQFF. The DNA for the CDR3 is TGCGCCAGCAGCCAAGCGGCGCTAAGAGCCTACAATGAGCAGTTCTTC.